This T cell receptor (beta chain) was documented in a study of CD4 T cells in relation to SARS-CoV-2 and coronaviruses. Regarding the study as a whole: Pre-pandemic and post-infection samples never came from the same donor.

Some clones are missing from TCRdb's copy, which holds only in-frame ones; the method was immunoSEQ multiplex PCR. The sample holds roughly 30,000 clones, around 79% seen once. Unexposed donor CD4+ T cells date from about 2011-2018, before the COVID-19 pandemic. After 10 to 11 days of culture, CD4+ T cells were isolated. The germline gives CDR1 MNHEY, CDR2 SVGEGT. Between the trimmed V and J ends, which lost 0 bases and 6 bases, there was a span of 9 bases. The CDR3 is 14 residues long. This clone has only one observation. Its target is not known. The chain carries TRBV6-2 or TRBV6-3 and TRBJ2-4; D is unresolved. The clonotype comes from a human donor in good health. Sequencing used CD4+ T cells from PBMCs, cultured in vitro. In nucleotides, the CDR3 is TGTGCCAGCAGTTACTCAAGCCCCTCAAACATTCAGTACTTC. It yields the protein CASSYSSPSNIQYF.